The rows below give T cell receptor beta chains drawn from one sample of a study of OX40 agonist ivuxolimab in advanced cancers. The table came from immunoSEQ multiplex PCR; TCRdb's copy has only in-frame clones and leaves some out. The data show around 28,000 clones, around 86% seen once. The specimen comprised CD4+ or CD8+ T cells sorted from blood, sampled in a trial of the OX40 agonist ivuxolimab. Source of these receptors: an adult with an advanced solid tumor such as melanoma, head and neck, liver or kidney cancer. Both conserved end residues are part of each CDR3. A D gene is named only where the DNA matches it firmly. Size is omitted from some rows. Given values are once, few, many or a class for expanded clones.

TRBJ2-7 | once | TRBD1 | TRBV6-1 | TGTGCCAGCAGAGATGGACAGGGGGTCTCCTACGAGCAGTACTTC | CASRDGQGVSYEQYF
TRBJ2-5 | - | - | TRBV7-3 | TGTGCCAGCAGCGACCCCGGACCCGCTGGAGAGACCCAGTACTTC | CASSDPGPAGETQYF
TRBJ1-1 | - | TRBD1 | TRBV28 | TGTGCCAGCAGTCCTGGACAGGGAGCCACTTGGGCTGAAGCTTTCTTT | CASSPGQGATWAEAFF
TRBJ2-7 | - | TRBD1 | TRBV9 | TGTGCCAGCAGCGCCTCCCCGGGACAGGGGAAATACGAGCAGTACTTC | CASSASPGQGKYEQYF
TRBJ2-3 | - | TRBD2 | TRBV7-3 | TGTGCCAGCGCTCTGAGCGGGGGAGTGGGAGATACGCAGTATTTT | CASALSGGVGDTQYF
TRBJ2-7 | - | - | TRBV25-1 | TGTGCCAGCGGAGACGGGACCGAGCAGTACTTC | CASGDGTEQYF
TRBJ1-1 | - | - | TRBV19 | TGTGCCAGTAGTGCATACACGGGCAACTGGGCTGAAGCTTTCTTT | CASSAYTGNWAEAFF
TRBJ1-1 | - | - | TRBV6-5 | TGTGCCAGCAGGCAGGGACTCTACACTGAAGCTTTCTTT | CASRQGLYTEAFF
TRBJ1-1 | - | TRBD1 | TRBV7-6 | TGTGCCAGCAGCTTAGTGACAGGGTCGGCTTTCTTT | CASSLVTGSAFF
TRBJ2-7 | once | - | TRBV7-8 | TGTGCCAGCAGCTTAGCCGGGACAAACTACGAGCAGTACTTC | CASSLAGTNYEQYF
TRBJ2-1 | - | - | TRBV13 | TGTGCCAGCAGCTTAGTAGGTCCCAGTGAGGAGCAGTTCTTC | CASSLVGPSEEQFF
TRBJ1-1 | - | - | TRBV5-4 | TGTGCCAGCAGCACGTCCACAGACACTGAAGCTTTCTTT | CASSTSTDTEAFF
TRBJ2-3 | - | - | TRBV5-4 | TGTGCCACTATGAGCGGTGGCACAGATACGCAGTATTTT | CATMSGGTDTQYF
TRBJ1-2 | once | - | TRBV2 | TGTGCCAGCAGCCCTAGCCTCGTGGTCTCATATGGCTACACCTTC | CASSPSLVVSYGYTF
TRBJ2-1 | - | - | TRBV11-2 | TGTGCCAGCAGCTTTTCGTATGAGCAGTTCTTC | CASSFSYEQFF
TRBJ2-5 | - | TRBD1 | TRBV14 | TGTGCCAGCAGCACCCGGACAGGGGGCTGGGAGACCCAGTACTTC | CASSTRTGGWETQYF